This paragraph covers one T cell receptor (beta chain) sequence. V lost 6 bases to trimming and J lost 4 bases; unmatched junction nucleotides: 4. Germline lookup yields CDR1 DFQATT and CDR2 SNEGSKA (reference sequence). The CDR3 is made up of 14 amino acids. These data belong to a study of T-cell reconstitution after alpha-beta-depleted transplantation in children. Unique molecular identifiers were incorporated during preparation of the TCRbeta library. Each CDR3 protein is one row after TCRdb ran MiXCR on the PCR reads. In the table there are under 300,000 distinct CDR3 sequences, 9% to 10% of which are singletons.

This chain connects TRBV20-1 to TRBJ1-3; 12 positions agree with TRBD1. The sequenced sample was PBMCs from the stem cell graft donor, obtained from the stem cell graft. This clonotype was obtained from a human donor who donated a stem cell graft to a child with SCID. CDR3 region: CSAPGTGGGNTIYF. The CDR3 DNA reads TGCAGTGCACCGGGGACAGGGGGCGGAAACACCATATATTTT.